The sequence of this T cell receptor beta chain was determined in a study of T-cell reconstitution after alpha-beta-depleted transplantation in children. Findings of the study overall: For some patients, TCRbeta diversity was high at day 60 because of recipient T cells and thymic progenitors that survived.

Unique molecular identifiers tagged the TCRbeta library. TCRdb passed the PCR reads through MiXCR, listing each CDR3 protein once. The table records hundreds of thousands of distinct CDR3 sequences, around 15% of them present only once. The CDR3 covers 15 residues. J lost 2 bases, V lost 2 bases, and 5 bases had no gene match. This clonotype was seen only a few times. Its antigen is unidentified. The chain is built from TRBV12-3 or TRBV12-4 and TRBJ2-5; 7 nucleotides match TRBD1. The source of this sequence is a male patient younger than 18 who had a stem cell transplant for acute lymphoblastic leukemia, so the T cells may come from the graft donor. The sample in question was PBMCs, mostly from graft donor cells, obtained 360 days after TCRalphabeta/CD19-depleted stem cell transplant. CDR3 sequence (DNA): TGTGCCAGCAGTTTACAAGTCAGGGGGCAAGAGACCCAGTACTTC. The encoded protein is CASSLQVRGQETQYF.